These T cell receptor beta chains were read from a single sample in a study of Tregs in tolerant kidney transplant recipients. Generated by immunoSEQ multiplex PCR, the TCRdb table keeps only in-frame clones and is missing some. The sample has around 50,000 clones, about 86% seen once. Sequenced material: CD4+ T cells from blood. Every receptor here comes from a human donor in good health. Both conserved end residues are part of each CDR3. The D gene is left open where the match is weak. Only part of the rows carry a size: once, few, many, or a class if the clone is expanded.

CDR3: CASRGQNYGYTF
DNA: TGTGCCAGCAGAGGGCAAAACTATGGCTACACCTTC
V: TRBV27
J: TRBJ1-2
D: -
size: medium-sized

CDR3: CAWFRDRVFDNGYTF
DNA: TGTGCCTGGTTCCGGGACAGGGTTTTTGACAATGGCTACACCTTC
V: TRBV30
J: TRBJ1-2
D: TRBD1
size: few

CDR3: CAWKPGLSTDTQYF
DNA: TGTGCCTGGAAACCGGGACTAAGCACAGATACGCAGTATTTT
V: TRBV30
J: TRBJ2-3
D: TRBD2
size: -

CDR3: CASRSTSGRARETQYF
DNA: TGTGCCAGCAGATCGACTAGCGGGAGGGCCCGAGAGACCCAGTACTTC
V: TRBV7-2
J: TRBJ2-5
D: TRBD2
size: -

CDR3: CASPPYTTSGEDNEQFF
DNA: TGTGCCAGCCCACCTTATACGACAAGCGGGGAGGACAATGAGCAGTTCTTC
V: TRBV2
J: TRBJ2-1
D: TRBD2
size: -

CDR3: CASSQDEGTGQPQHF
DNA: TGCGCCAGCAGCCAAGATGAGGGGACGGGCCAGCCCCAGCATTTT
V: TRBV4-3
J: TRBJ1-5
D: -
size: -

CDR3: CASRTSIGAWSTDTQYF
DNA: TGTGCCAGCAGAACTTCGATAGGGGCCTGGAGCACAGATACGCAGTATTTT
V: TRBV5-6
J: TRBJ2-3
D: -
size: -

CDR3: CAISQRGSGQLNYEQYF
DNA: TGTGCCATCAGTCAACGTGGGAGCGGACAACTTAACTACGAGCAGTACTTC
V: TRBV10-3
J: TRBJ2-7
D: -
size: -

CDR3: CASRPSGQGYEQYF
DNA: TGTGCCAGCCGGCCTTCGGGACAGGGGTACGAGCAGTACTTC
V: TRBV9
J: TRBJ2-7
D: TRBD1
size: -

CDR3: CATSRGRTMVYEQYF
DNA: TGTGCCACCAGCAGAGGTAGGACAATGGTCTACGAGCAGTACTTC
V: TRBV15
J: TRBJ2-7
D: -
size: -

CDR3: CASSQSEISGPDEQYF
DNA: TGTGCCAGCAGCCAATCTGAGATTTCAGGCCCGGATGAGCAGTACTTC
V: TRBV16
J: TRBJ2-7
D: -
size: -

CDR3: CASRNSYEQYF
DNA: TGTGCCAGTAGAAACTCCTACGAGCAGTACTTC
V: TRBV19
J: TRBJ2-7
D: -
size: -

CDR3: CASSRRQGATGANVLTF
DNA: TGTGCCAGCAGCCGAAGACAGGGGGCTACTGGGGCCAACGTCCTGACTTTC
V: TRBV5-6
J: TRBJ2-6
D: TRBD1
size: few

CDR3: CASSRGQGSSGANVLTF
DNA: TGTGCCAGCTCACGGGGACAGGGGAGCTCTGGGGCCAACGTCCTGACTTTC
V: TRBV18
J: TRBJ2-6
D: TRBD1
size: once

CDR3: CASSPRGQRTYEQYF
DNA: TGTGCCAGCTCACCACGGGGACAGAGGACCTACGAGCAGTACTTC
V: TRBV18
J: TRBJ2-7
D: TRBD1
size: -

CDR3: CASSVEPGTGNTIYF
DNA: TGTGCCAGCAGCGTAGAGCCCGGGACTGGAAACACCATATATTTT
V: TRBV9
J: TRBJ1-3
D: -
size: -

CDR3: CASSVDSSGNTIYF
DNA: TGTGCCAGCAGCGTTGACAGCTCTGGAAACACCATATATTTT
V: TRBV9
J: TRBJ1-3
D: -
size: -

CDR3: CASSAFGQPNTEAFF
DNA: TGTGCCAGCAGCGCCTTTGGGCAGCCGAACACTGAAGCTTTCTTT
V: TRBV9
J: TRBJ1-1
D: -
size: few

CDR3: CASRWGGMDTIYF
DNA: TGTGCCAGTAGATGGGGCGGCATGGACACCATATATTTT
V: TRBV19
J: TRBJ1-3
D: -
size: -

CDR3: CASSRTSASTDTQYF
DNA: TGTGCCAGCTCCAGGACTAGCGCTAGCACAGATACGCAGTATTTT
V: TRBV2
J: TRBJ2-3
D: TRBD2
size: once

CDR3: CASSLTSGGPDTQYF
DNA: TGTGCCAGCTCACTTACTAGCGGGGGACCAGATACGCAGTATTTT
V: TRBV18
J: TRBJ2-3
D: TRBD2
size: -

CDR3: CASRKVEGNQPQHF
DNA: TGTGCCAGCAGGAAGGTTGAAGGGAATCAGCCCCAGCATTTT
V: TRBV6-1
J: TRBJ1-5
D: -
size: -

CDR3: CASSLGRQAGYTF
DNA: TGTGCCAGCAGCCTGGGTCGACAGGCTGGCTACACCTTC
V: TRBV5-6
J: TRBJ1-2
D: -
size: -

CDR3: CTSSQDRLYRYGYTF
DNA: TGCACCAGCAGCCAAGATCGGCTTTACCGCTATGGCTACACCTTC
V: TRBV1
J: TRBJ1-2
D: -
size: few

CDR3: CASSLVGTRSYEQYF
DNA: TGTGCCAGCAGCTTAGTCGGGACTAGGTCCTACGAGCAGTACTTC
V: TRBV7-2
J: TRBJ2-7
D: TRBD2
size: -

CDR3: CASSLTPSGSPLHF
DNA: TGTGCCAGCAGCTTAACTCCGTCAGGCTCACCCCTCCACTTT
V: TRBV7-3
J: TRBJ1-6
D: -
size: -

CDR3: CASSLNGGTSTGELFF
DNA: TGTGCCAGCAGCTTAAACGGGGGGACCTCCACCGGGGAGCTGTTTTTT
V: TRBV7-2
J: TRBJ2-2
D: TRBD2
size: -

CDR3: CASSAATGGTQETQYF
DNA: TGTGCCAGCAGCGCCGCGACAGGGGGCACCCAAGAGACCCAGTACTTC
V: TRBV2
J: TRBJ2-5
D: TRBD1
size: -

CDR3: CASSRDSGTEAFF
DNA: TGTGCCAGCAGTCGGGACAGCGGCACTGAAGCTTTCTTT
V: TRBV7-9
J: TRBJ1-1
D: TRBD1
size: -

CDR3: CSVVGESLAFPDF
DNA: TGCAGCGTTGTCGGAGAATCCCTTGCTTTCCCGGACTTC
V: TRBV29-1
J: TRBJ1-2
D: -
size: medium-sized

CDR3: CAWSIGRLYNSPLHF
DNA: TGTGCCTGGAGTATCGGTCGCCTCTATAATTCACCCCTCCACTTT
V: TRBV30
J: TRBJ1-6
D: -
size: few

CDR3: CASSPDIVNYGYTF
DNA: TGTGCCAGCAGCCCGGACATAGTTAACTATGGCTACACCTTC
V: TRBV7-2
J: TRBJ1-2
D: -
size: -

CDR3: CATSRDRARGVYTEAFF
DNA: TGTGCCACCAGCAGAGATCGAGCCAGGGGGGTTTACACTGAAGCTTTCTTT
V: TRBV15
J: TRBJ1-1
D: TRBD1
size: -

CDR3: CASSRINTEAFF
DNA: TGTGCCAGCAGCCGAATTAACACTGAAGCTTTCTTT
V: TRBV5-6
J: TRBJ1-1
D: -
size: -

CDR3: CASSTRPSQGWDTEAFF
DNA: TGTGCCAGCAGCACCCGACCTTCTCAGGGTTGGGACACTGAAGCTTTCTTT
V: TRBV5-6
J: TRBJ1-1
D: -
size: -

CDR3: CASSLGQANTEAFF
DNA: TGTGCCAGCAGCTTAGGACAAGCGAACACTGAAGCTTTCTTT
V: TRBV7-8
J: TRBJ1-1
D: -
size: once

CDR3: CASSVAGGEKNIQYF
DNA: TGTGCCAGCAGTGTAGCGGGGGGGGAGAAAAACATTCAGTACTTC
V: TRBV2
J: TRBJ2-4
D: TRBD2
size: -

CDR3: CAWSRDRGSLTRGYTF
DNA: TGTGCCTGGAGCCGGGACAGGGGTTCTTTAACCCGGGGCTACACCTTC
V: TRBV30
J: TRBJ1-2
D: TRBD1
size: few

CDR3: CASSLGRDWGTEAFF
DNA: TGTGCCAGCAGCCTAGGCCGGGATTGGGGCACTGAAGCTTTCTTT
V: TRBV11-3
J: TRBJ1-1
D: -
size: -

CDR3: CASSSRDGWDEKLFF
DNA: TGTGCCAGCAGCTCTCGGGACGGATGGGATGAAAAACTGTTTTTT
V: TRBV7-2
J: TRBJ1-4
D: -
size: -

CDR3: CAISESRDAKNEQFF
DNA: TGTGCCATCAGTGAGTCACGGGACGCCAAAAATGAGCAGTTCTTC
V: TRBV10-3
J: TRBJ2-1
D: -
size: -

CDR3: CASAYGIPSYEQYF
DNA: TGCGCCAGTGCATACGGGATCCCGTCCTACGAGCAGTACTTC
V: TRBV5-1
J: TRBJ2-7
D: -
size: few

CDR3: CASSKPSTANYGYTF
DNA: TGTGCCAGCAGCAAACCCTCGACGGCTAACTATGGCTACACCTTC
V: TRBV7-9
J: TRBJ1-2
D: -
size: -

CDR3: CASSDVRDEQYF
DNA: TGTGCCAGCAGTGATGTCAGGGACGAGCAGTACTTC
V: TRBV6-1
J: TRBJ2-7
D: -
size: -

CDR3: CASSRTTGELFF
DNA: TGTGCCAGCAGCCGAACCACCGGGGAGCTGTTTTTT
V: TRBV5-8
J: TRBJ2-2
D: -
size: -

CDR3: CASSLTVNTEAFF
DNA: TGTGCCAGCAGTTTGACTGTGAACACTGAAGCTTTCTTT
V: TRBV6-5
J: TRBJ1-1
D: -
size: -

CDR3: CASSQERASGTDTQYF
DNA: TGTGCCAGCAGCCAAGAACGGGCTAGCGGCACAGATACGCAGTATTTT
V: TRBV4-2
J: TRBJ2-3
D: -
size: few

CDR3: CASSLGGGYTF
DNA: TGCGCCAGCAGCCTTGGGGGTGGCTACACCTTC
V: TRBV4-1
J: TRBJ1-2
D: -
size: few

CDR3: CASSYSGNGEQYF
DNA: TGCGCCAGCAGCTATAGCGGGAATGGCGAGCAGTACTTC
V: TRBV4-1
J: TRBJ2-7
D: TRBD2
size: -

CDR3: CASSLQGQGANGYTF
DNA: TGTGCCAGCAGCCTACAGGGACAGGGGGCGAATGGCTACACCTTC
V: TRBV5-4
J: TRBJ1-2
D: TRBD1
size: -

CDR3: CSADGGSGANVLTF
DNA: TGCAGCGCCGACGGGGGATCTGGGGCCAACGTCCTGACTTTC
V: TRBV29-1
J: TRBJ2-6
D: -
size: -

CDR3: CASKTGNYGYTF
DNA: TGTGCCAGCAAGACAGGAAACTATGGCTACACCTTC
V: TRBV27
J: TRBJ1-2
D: -
size: -

CDR3: CASSSAGGAETQYF
DNA: TGCGCCAGCAGCTCGGCGGGGGGTGCGGAGACCCAGTACTTC
V: TRBV5-1
J: TRBJ2-5
D: TRBD2
size: -

CDR3: CASSPGGTSGVGEQFF
DNA: TGTGCCAGCAGCCCCGGGGGGACTAGCGGGGTGGGTGAGCAGTTCTTC
V: TRBV5-4
J: TRBJ2-1
D: TRBD2
size: -